The 20 T cell receptor beta chains below were found in one sample sequenced in a study of STAT5B mutations in CD4+ large granular lymphocyte leukemia. Profiling relied on immunoSEQ multiplex PCR, and the TCRdb table lists in-frame clones only, not all of them. Of 20,000 to 25,000 clones in the sample, around three quarters were seen once. Sequencing input: CD4+ T cells from blood buffy coats. The origin of the receptors is a human donor in good health.

V is TRBV11-2 and J is TRBJ2-1; D is uncertain. V was pared by 1 base and J by 1 base, with 8 bases between. The CDR3 covers 15 residues. CDR1 is SGHAT, CDR2 FQNNGV, per germline. The CDR3: CASSLVRNSYNEQFF. The CDR3 DNA reads TGTGCCAGCAGCTTAGTCAGAAATTCCTACAATGAGCAGTTCTTC.

J is TRBJ2-6 and V is TRBV27; D not resolved. Germline assignment: CDR1 MNHEY and CDR2 SMNVEV (reference sequence). The CDR3 has 14 amino acids. V lost 1 base and J 2 bases, leaving 3 bases between the germline ends. CDR3 nucleotide sequence: TGTGCCAGCAGTTTATACGCTGGGGCCAACGTCCTGACTTTC. Protein: CASSLYAGANVLTF.

The CDR3 region is CASVSTGTTGELFF. CDR3 bases: TGTGCCAGCGTCTCTACCGGGACCACCGGGGAGCTGTTTTTT. The J gene is TRBJ2-2, the V gene TRBV5-8; D might be TRBD1 or TRBD2, each matching 5 bases. The CDR3 length is 14 residues. The germline gives CDR1 SGHTS, CDR2 YDEGEE. V shed 7 bases and J shed 4 bases, with 14 bases lying between them.

The V and J genes are TRBV6-6 and TRBJ2-5, with 10 bases that match TRBD1. The CDR3 runs to 15 residues. Germline CDR1 MNHNY, CDR2 SVGAGI (reference sequence). The V segment lost 6 bases and the J segment 4 bases; nucleotides outside the gene matches: 8. CDR3 coding DNA: TGTGCCAGCAGCCTCGGGGACAGGGGTGGAGAGACCCAGTACTTC. Residues: CASSLGDRGGETQYF.

There are a few counts of this clone. The V call is TRBV6-1, the J call TRBJ1-1; D not certain. The CDR3 has 12 amino acids. Germline V gives CDR1 MNHNS, CDR2 SASEGT. Trimming cost V 4 bases and J 0 bases, with 3 bases left between them. CDR3 nucleotides: TGTGCCAGCAGTGTATTGAACACTGAAGCTTTCTTT. As protein: CASSVLNTEAFF.

This clone has just one count. The chain links TRBV10-3 to TRBJ1-6; D unclear. CDR1 ENHRY and CDR2 SYGVKD come from the germline V gene. V was clipped by 4 bases and J by 7 bases, with 11 bases between them. CDR3 size: 14 residues. CDR3 amino acids: CAISVRAANSPLHF. CDR3 in DNA: TGTGCCATCAGTGTAAGGGCGGCCAATTCACCCCTCCACTTT.

Sample share makes this clone medium-sized. V and J are TRBV5-1 and TRBJ2-6; 11 bases align to TRBD1. Looked up from germline, CDR1 is SGHRS and CDR2 is YFSETQ. The junction had 3 bases not matched to a gene; V was cut back by 4 bases and J by 0 bases. This CDR3 contains 17 residues. For the CDR3, the DNA is TGCGCCAGCAGCCCCGGGACAGGGGGCTCTGGGGCCAACGTCCTGACTTTC. Protein: CASSPGTGGSGANVLTF.

This clone has more than one count but fewer than ten. The rearrangement joins TRBV7-8 to TRBJ2-2, with TRBD1 matching over 7 bases. Germline values: CDR1 SGHVS, CDR2 FQNEAQ. V shed 3 bases, J shed 6 bases, and the junction held 7 bases outside the gene matches. The CDR3 covers 15 residues. This CDR3 is CASSFDRVPAGELFF. The CDR3 region has the DNA TGTGCCAGCAGCTTCGACAGGGTTCCTGCCGGGGAGCTGTTTTTT.

The chain carries TRBV5-8 and TRBJ1-2; D might be TRBD1 (5 bases). Germline CDR1 is SGHTS and CDR2 is YDEGEE. The V end lost 7 bases, the J end lost 4 bases, and 14 bases lay between the germline ends. This CDR3 comprises 13 residues. In DNA form, the CDR3 reads TGTGCCAGCTCCCAGACAGCGATCTATGGCTACACCTTC. It codes for CASSQTAIYGYTF.

V gene TRBV30 combines with J gene TRBJ2-3; either TRBD1 or TRBD2 may fit D (5 bases each). The CDR3 length is 14 residues. CDR1 is GTSNPN, CDR2 SVGIG, per germline (reference sequence). Trimming removed 4 bases from V and 0 bases from J, with 11 bases in between. CDR3 coding DNA: TGTGCCTGGATGAGGGGTCTAAGCACAGATACGCAGTATTTT. It yields the protein CAWMRGLSTDTQYF.

The chain combines TRBV7-9 with TRBJ2-7; D is possibly TRBD1 or TRBD2 (6 bases each). Germline CDR1 and CDR2: SEHNR and FQNEAQ (reference sequence). This CDR3 contains 14 residues. Trimming removed 5 bases at V and 4 bases at J, with 15 bases between. This CDR3 reads CASSPRGLLYEQYF. CDR3 in DNA: TGTGCCAGCAGCCCCAGGGGACTCCTTTACGAGCAGTACTTC.

The sample holds a few counts of this clone. V usage is TRBV5-4 and J usage is TRBJ2-6, with 8 bases identical to TRBD2. Germline V lookup: CDR1 SGHNT, CDR2 YYREEE (reference sequence). V lost 4 bases to trimming and J lost 2 bases; unmatched junction nucleotides: 14. The length of the CDR3 is 19 residues. The CDR3 sequence: CASSPTGGTGLAGANVLTF. CDR3 nucleotides: TGTGCCAGCAGCCCGACGGGGGGGACGGGCCTGGCTGGGGCCAACGTCCTGACTTTC.

This clone showed up just a few times. This chain's CDR3 is CASSLGGLGYEQYF. DNA for the CDR3: TGTGCCAGCAGCTTAGGCGGATTGGGATACGAGCAGTACTTC. The chain recombines TRBV11-3 with TRBJ2-7; D remains unclear. This CDR3 is built from 14 residues. Per germline, CDR1 SGHNT and CDR2 YENEEA. V was cut by 1 base and J by 4 bases, with 11 bases left in between.

This clone was counted once. The chain recombines TRBV6-5 with TRBJ1-5, with 9 positions matching TRBD1. The trim removed 7 bases at V and 4 bases at J, leaving 8 bases unmatched. The CDR3 is 15 residues long. Germline assignment: CDR1 MNHEY and CDR2 SVGAGI. The CDR3 DNA follows: TGTGCCAGCAAGCCGGGACAGGGAAAGAATCAGCCCCAGCATTTT. Protein: CASKPGQGKNQPQHF.

The V call is TRBV20-1, the J call TRBJ2-5; D is undetermined. The CDR3 is made up of 11 amino acids. Trimming took 5 bases from V and 5 from J, leaving 9 bases between them. Germline loops: CDR1 DFQATT, CDR2 SNEGSKA (reference sequence). CDR3 in DNA: TGCAGTGCTGGAGTTGGGGAGACCCAGTACTTC. This translates into CSAGVGETQYF.

The V call is TRBV28, the J call TRBJ1-5, with TRBD1 matching over 9 bases. The CDR3 is 18 residues long. Germline V gene data show CDR1 as MDHEN and CDR2 as SYDVKM. After removal of 6 bases from V and 0 bases from J, the junction contained 12 bases not matched to a gene. The DNA for the CDR3 is TGTGCCAGCAGCATCCGGACAGGGGTGGCGTATAGCAATCAGCCCCAGCATTTT. Protein: CASSIRTGVAYSNQPQHF.

The chain has TRBV20-1 and TRBJ2-1, with no clear D. CDR3 length equals 11 residues. Germline V lookup: CDR1 DFQATT, CDR2 SNEGSKA (reference sequence). CDR3 region: CRLLSYNEQFF. DNA of the CDR3: TGCAGACTACTTTCATACAATGAGCAGTTCTTC.

The gene calls are TRBV7-9 and TRBJ1-1; a possible D gene is TRBD1 (5 bases). The germline V gene has CDR1 SEHNR and CDR2 FQNEAQ (reference sequence). Trimming removed 5 bases at V and 8 bases at J, with 21 bases between. There are 15 residues in the CDR3. The CDR3 is CASSHPRGGVSEAFF. CDR3 DNA sequence: TGTGCCAGCAGCCACCCTCGGGGAGGGGTGTCGGAAGCTTTCTTT.

The rearrangement joins TRBV28 to TRBJ2-7; 9 nucleotides agree with TRBD1. The V gene end was trimmed by 5 bases and the J gene end by 0 bases; junction bases not matched to a gene: 11. Germline V CDR1 and CDR2: MDHEN, SYDVKM. CDR3 length: 17 residues. The CDR3 region is CASSKPGQGRSSYEQYF. The CDR3, as DNA: TGTGCCAGCAGTAAACCGGGACAGGGAAGGAGCTCCTACGAGCAGTACTTC.

This rearrangement joins TRBV10-2 to TRBJ1-5; unclear D gene. CDR3 length: 14 residues. The germline V gene has CDR1 WSHSY and CDR2 SAAADI. Deletions cut 0 bases from V and 7 bases from J, with 10 bases between. CDR3 sequence: CASSESSNGQPQHF. CDR3 bases: TGCGCCAGCAGTGAGTCGTCAAACGGCCAGCCCCAGCATTTT.